The entry below gives a single TCR beta chain sequence along with its context. The antigen is unknown. This specimen belongs to a study of early T cells in non-severe SARS-CoV-2 infection. At the level of the study: Sequencing used unsorted whole-blood bulk RNA, so chains lack pairing. Findings and limits, study-wide: VDJdb matches were skewed toward anti-spike CD8 T cell responses.

The CDR3 is made up of 14 amino acids. V lost 1 base to trimming and J lost 0 bases, with 7 bases between them. Researchers attached unique molecular identifiers to individual cDNA molecules. TCRdb reprocessed the 5' RACE reads with MiXCR, giving one entry per CDR3 protein. The data contain approximately 47,000 distinct CDR3 sequences, more than 5.5% of them singletons. The clonotype originates from an adult who was a healthcare worker with PCR-confirmed SARS-CoV-2 infection or an uninfected control (not recorded which). The rearrangement joins TRBV12-3 or TRBV12-4 to TRBJ2-7, with unresolved D. Sequencing was performed on whole blood, taken at baseline. CDR3 sequence reads: CASSLEIDSYEQYF. The CDR3 bases are TGTGCCAGCAGTTTAGAGATAGACTCCTACGAGCAGTACTTC.